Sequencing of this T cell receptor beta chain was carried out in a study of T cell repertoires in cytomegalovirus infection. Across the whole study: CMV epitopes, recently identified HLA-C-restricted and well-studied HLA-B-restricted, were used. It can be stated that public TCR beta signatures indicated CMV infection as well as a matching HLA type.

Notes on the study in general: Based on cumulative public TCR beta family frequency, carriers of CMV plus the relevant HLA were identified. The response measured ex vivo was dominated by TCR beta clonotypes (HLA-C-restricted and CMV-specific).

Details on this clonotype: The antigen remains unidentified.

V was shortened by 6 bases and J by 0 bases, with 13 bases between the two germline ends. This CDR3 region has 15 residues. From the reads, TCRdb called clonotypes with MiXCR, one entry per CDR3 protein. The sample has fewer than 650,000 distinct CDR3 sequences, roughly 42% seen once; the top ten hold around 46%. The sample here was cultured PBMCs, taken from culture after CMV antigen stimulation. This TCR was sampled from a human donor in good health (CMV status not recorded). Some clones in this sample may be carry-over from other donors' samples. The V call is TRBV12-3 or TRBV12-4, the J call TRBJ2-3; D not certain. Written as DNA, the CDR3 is TGTGCCAGCAGCCCCAAGGGATCGAGCACAGATACGCAGTATTTT. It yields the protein CASSPKGSSTDTQYF.